These 20 T cell receptor beta chains were all obtained from the same sample, sequenced in a study of blood T cell dynamics during melanoma immunotherapy. Method: immunoSEQ multiplex PCR; TCRdb's copy keeps in-frame clones and lacks some. The table shows about 6,700 clones, with 80% to 90% occurring only once. Time point reported: week 3, after first cycle of checkpoint inhibitor. This specimen consisted of blood, obtained from a patient treated with checkpoint blockade. The receptors come from a human donor with melanoma. Some clones in this sample may be carry-over from other donors' samples.

V and J are TRBV7-2 and TRBJ2-5; TRBD2 aligns across 14 bases. The V gene end was trimmed by 5 bases and the J gene end by 1 base; junction bases not matched to a gene: 9. Germline V gives CDR1 SGHTA, CDR2 FQGNSA. This CDR3 has 18 residues. CDR3 sequence reads: CASSRLGTSGGRQETQYF. The CDR3 DNA sequence: TGTGCCAGCAGCCGCCTCGGGACTAGCGGGGGCCGCCAAGAGACCCAGTACTTC.

The chain couples TRBV30 to TRBJ2-5; D not resolved. Trimming cost V 4 bases and J 2 bases, with 5 bases left between them. The CDR3 runs 11 residues. Germline CDR1 GTSNPN, CDR2 SVGIG (reference sequence). The CDR3: CAWKVQETQYF. CDR3 coding DNA: TGTGCCTGGAAAGTTCAAGAGACCCAGTACTTC.

This sequence joins TRBV7-2 and TRBJ1-5; D may be TRBD1 (5 bases). Trimming pared 6 bases from V and 7 bases from J, leaving 16 bases between. CDR1 and CDR2 from the germline V gene are SGHTA and FQGNSA. The CDR3 covers 14 residues. The DNA of the CDR3 is TGTGCCAGCAGTCTCGCCAGGGAGGACCAGCCCCAGCATTTT. It translates to CASSLAREDQPQHF.

The chain couples TRBV9 to TRBJ2-1; 8 bases fit TRBD1. Germline V gene data show CDR1 as SGDLS and CDR2 as YYNGEE. V gave up 0 bases and J gave up 3 bases; unmatched junction bases: 8. The CDR3 is made up of 17 amino acids. CDR3 sequence reads: CASSVEGQVSIYNEQFF. CDR3 nucleotide sequence: TGTGCCAGCAGCGTAGAGGGACAGGTTTCCATCTACAATGAGCAGTTCTTC.

J is TRBJ2-1 and V is TRBV28; 12 positions agree with TRBD2. V lost 5 bases and J lost 0; bases outside the gene matches: 11. Looked up from germline, CDR1 is MDHEN and CDR2 is SYDVKM. The CDR3 extends over 19 amino acids. In DNA, the CDR3 is TGTGCCAGCAGTCCATCCGGGACTAGCGGGTCCAGCTCCTACAATGAGCAGTTCTTC. Its protein is CASSPSGTSGSSSYNEQFF. The full variable domain, completed using reference TRBV28 and TRBJ2-1, is DVKVTQSSRYLVKRTGEKVFLECVQDMDHENMFWYRQDPGLGLRLIYFSYDVKMKEKGDIPEGYSVSREKKERFSLILESASTNQTSMYLCASSPSGTSGSSSYNEQFFGPGTRLTVL.

The chain has TRBV21-1 and TRBJ2-4; TRBD1, the table's D call, lacks a check against the DNA. TRBV21-1 is reported as a pseudogene. The length of the CDR3 is 18 residues. The CDR3 DNA reads as TGTGCCAGCAGCAAAGCACAGGACAGGGTAGGGCAGTTAGACATTCAGTACTTC. Its protein is CASSKAQDRVGQLDIQYF.

J is TRBJ2-5 and V is TRBV5-6, with D perhaps TRBD1 or TRBD2 (5 bases each). In germline, CDR1 is SGHDT, CDR2 YYEEEE. CDR3 length: 14 amino acids. The V end lost 3 bases, the J end lost 9 bases, and 18 bases lay between the germline ends. CDR3 DNA: TGTGCCAGCAGCTCGGAGAGGGGCCGGCGGGCCCAGTACTTC. Translation gives CASSSERGRRAQYF.

The CDR3 here is CASPPPHRLNTEAFF. CDR3 DNA: TGCGCCAGCCCCCCCCCTCACAGATTGAACACTGAAGCTTTCTTT. V is TRBV4-1 and J is TRBJ1-1, with unresolved D. The length of the CDR3 is 15 residues. CDR1 is MGHRA and CDR2 is YSYEKL in the germline V gene. Trimming cost V 8 bases and J 0 bases, with 16 bases left between them.

To note about this clone: Compared with germline, one end of the junction differs, possibly owing to a read error. The CDR3 protein is CASSQEGNYGYTF. The CDR3 region has the DNA TGCGCCAGCAGCCAAGAGGGGAACTATGGCTACACCTTC. The V call is TRBV5-4, the J call TRBJ1-2, with D perhaps matching TRBD1 (5 bases). This CDR3 spans 13 amino acids. Germline V lookup: CDR1 SGHNT, CDR2 YYREEE (reference sequence).

V and J are TRBV4-2 and TRBJ2-7; the D call may be TRBD1 or TRBD2 (6 bases each). Deletions cut 8 bases from V and 1 base from J, with 15 bases between. Germline V lookup: CDR1 LGHNA, CDR2 YNFKEQ. This CDR3 comprises 14 residues. The CDR3 bases are TGTGCCAGCTCGCCGGGGGCGGGATCCTACGAGCAGTACTTC. It codes for CASSPGAGSYEQYF.

The chain combines TRBV4-3 with TRBJ1-5; a possible D gene is TRBD1 (5 bases). This CDR3 contains 14 residues. The V gene's germline CDR1 is LGHNA and CDR2 YSLEER. Trimming took off 5 bases at V and 4 bases at J, with 12 bases between the two ends. The CDR3 region is CASSSREGNQPQHF. CDR3 DNA sequence: TGCGCCAGCAGCAGCAGGGAGGGAAATCAGCCCCAGCATTTT.

The chain couples TRBV6-1 to TRBJ2-3, with a possible D match to TRBD2 (5 bases). Germline V gene data show CDR1 as MNHNS and CDR2 as SASEGT. The CDR3 consists of 14 residues. Between the trimmed V and J ends, which lost 5 bases and 3 bases, there was a span of 12 bases. The CDR3 loop reads CASSTRGGTDTQYF. The CDR3 nucleotides read TGTGCCAGCAGTACCCGGGGTGGGACAGATACGCAGTATTTT.

This chain links TRBV5-5 with TRBJ2-7, with 9 bases matching TRBD2. Germline V gene lookup returns CDR1 SGHKS and CDR2 YYEKEE (reference sequence). The CDR3 runs 13 residues. V was pared by 5 bases and J by 2 bases, with 2 bases of the junction left unmatched. The CDR3 spells CASSRLAAYEQYF. In DNA, the CDR3 is TGTGCCAGCAGTCGACTAGCGGCCTACGAGCAGTACTTC.

V is TRBV5-1 and J is TRBJ2-2, with D unclear. Germline CDR1 is SGHRS and CDR2 is YFSETQ. Between the trimmed V and J ends, which lost 1 base and 7 bases, there was a span of 11 bases. CDR3 size: 14 residues. In DNA, the CDR3 is TGCGCCAGCAGCTTGACCACGGGTGTCGGGGAGCTGTTTTTT. It translates to CASSLTTGVGELFF.

The rearrangement joins TRBV30 to TRBJ2-7, with 9 bases that match TRBD2. The V and J ends lost 2 bases and 6 bases, in that order; junction bases with no gene match: 8. Per the germline V gene, CDR1 is GTSNPN and CDR2 is SVGIG (reference sequence). This CDR3 has 14 residues. CDR3 coding DNA: TGTGCCTGGAGTAGCGGACTAGCGTCTTCCGAGCAGTACTTC. This encodes CAWSSGLASSEQYF.

The rearrangement uses TRBV7-7 and TRBJ2-7; D unresolved. V was cut by 2 bases and J by 3 bases, with 5 bases left in between. Looked up from germline, CDR1 is SSHAT and CDR2 is FNYEAQ (reference sequence). There are 12 residues in the CDR3. The CDR3, as DNA: TGTGCCAGCAGCTTAACGAACTACGAGCAGTACTTC. It specifies CASSLTNYEQYF.

The chain has TRBV5-4 and TRBJ2-5; TRBD1 matches 8 bases. J was trimmed by 1 base and V by 5 bases; bases with no gene match: 10. Germline V lookup: CDR1 SGHNT, CDR2 YYREEE (reference sequence). The CDR3 is 16 residues long. This CDR3 reads CASSPRTGTPQETQYF. CDR3 nucleotide sequence: TGTGCCAGCAGTCCACGGACAGGGACTCCCCAAGAGACCCAGTACTTC. The full variable domain, completed using reference TRBV5-4 and TRBJ2-5, is ETGVTQSPTHLIKTRGQQVTLRCSSQSGHNTVSWYQQALGQGPQFIFQYYREEENGRGNFPPRFSGLQFPNYSSELNVNALELDDSALYLCASSPRTGTPQETQYFGPGTRLLVL.

The chain combines TRBV5-6 with TRBJ2-3, with TRBD1 identical over 9 bases. J gave up 9 bases and V 4 bases, and 6 bases lay outside the gene matches. Germline CDR1 is SGHDT and CDR2 is YYEEEE. The CDR3 runs to 13 residues. The CDR3 region has the DNA TGTGCCAGCAGCCGTACGGGACAGGGAACGCAGTATTTT. It yields the protein CASSRTGQGTQYF.

The rearrangement uses TRBV2 and TRBJ2-5; weak D call: TRBD2 (7 bases). V was shortened by 10 bases and J by 2 bases, with 14 bases between the two germline ends. The CDR3 extends over 13 amino acids. CDR1 and CDR2 from the germline V gene are SNHLY and FYNNEI. CDR3 loop: CATRRGTQETQYF. In DNA, the CDR3 is TGTGCCACCCGGCGGGGGACACAAGAGACCCAGTACTTC. Complete variable domain (other parts from reference TRBV2 and TRBJ2-5): EPEVTQTPSHQVTQMGQEVILRCVPISNHLYFYWYRQILGQKVEFLVSFYNNEISEKSEIFDDQFSVERPDGSNFTLKIRSTKLEDSAMYFCATRRGTQETQYFGPGTRLLVL.

The chain joins TRBV20-1 to TRBJ2-7; no clear D gene. Trimming stripped 3 bases from V and 6 bases from J, with 9 bases between. Germline lookup yields CDR1 DFQATT and CDR2 SNEGSKA (reference sequence). The CDR3 is 11 residues long. This chain's CDR3 is CSASLPGEQYF. DNA for the CDR3: TGCAGTGCTAGCCTCCCCGGCGAGCAGTACTTC.